A single sample is the source of the 10 T cell receptor beta chains below, sequenced in a study of blood T cells in healthy people across ages. A second about 6 to 12 cycle PCR used barcoded and J-beta primers. TCRdb used MiXCR to reprocess the 5' RACE reads, holding one entry per CDR3 protein. The table has some 1,800,000 distinct CDR3 sequences, about two fifths seen once; the top ten hold about 21%. The material sequenced was blood. These receptors all stem from a human donor in good health.

Remarks on this clonotype: A far bigger clonotype differs at one base, so this is likely a read error. This chain uses TRBV12-3 or TRBV12-4 with TRBJ1-2, with D perhaps TRBD1 (6 bases). This CDR3 contains 13 residues. CDR3 sequence reads: CASSPGANFGYTF. As DNA, the CDR3 is TGTGCCAGCAGCCCAGGGGCAAACTTTGGCTACACCTTC.

This chain joins TRBV13 and TRBJ2-1, with 9 bases matching TRBD2. From germline, CDR1 is PRHDT and CDR2 FYEKMQ (reference sequence). The CDR3 has 16 amino acids. The V gene end was trimmed by 1 base and the J gene end by 14 bases; junction bases not matched to a gene: 15. The CDR3 DNA reads as TGTGCCAGCAGCTTAGTGGGGCTAGCGGGGTCCCCGGGGGAGTTCTTC. Translation: CASSLVGLAGSPGEFF.

This clonotype was counted a few times. The rearrangement joins TRBV7-2 to TRBJ2-3; D gene uncertain. Germline V CDR1 and CDR2: SGHTA, FQGNSA. The CDR3 spans 11 residues. V gave up 6 bases and J gave up 5 bases, with 6 bases separating them. CDR3 in amino acids: CASRKLDTQYF. The CDR3 coding sequence is TGTGCCAGCAGGAAGTTAGATACGCAGTATTTT.

The genes are TRBV7-9 and TRBJ2-1; TRBD2 matches 12 bases. The CDR3 contains 16 residues. Germline V lookup: CDR1 SEHNR, CDR2 FQNEAQ (reference sequence). The V segment lost 5 bases and the J segment 9 bases; nucleotides outside the gene matches: 11. CDR3 nucleotide sequence: TGTGCCAGCAGCCTTCCTAGCGGGGGGGCGGATCGTGAGCAGTTCTTC. This encodes CASSLPSGGADREQFF. The entire variable domain, with the rest obtained from reference TRBV7-9 and TRBJ2-1, is as follows: DTGVSQNPRHKITKRGQNVTFRCDPISEHNRLYWYRQTLGQGPEFLTYFQNEAQLEKSRLLSDRFSAERPKGSFSTLEIQRTEQGDSAMYLCASSLPSGGADREQFFGPGTRLTVL.

This clonotype was seen a handful of times. The chain couples TRBV7-2 to TRBJ1-5, with 9 nucleotides matching TRBD1. The junction had 12 bases not matched to a gene; V was cut back by 5 bases and J by 7 bases. This CDR3 region has 16 residues. CDR1 is SGHTA, CDR2 FQGNSA, per germline. The DNA of the CDR3 is TGTGCCAGCAGCCACACCCGACAGGGGGTGTGGCAGCCCCAGCATTTT. Amino acids: CASSHTRQGVWQPQHF.

V gene TRBV10-3 combines with J gene TRBJ2-1; D uncertain. The CDR3 length is 15 residues. V was trimmed by 3 bases and J by 0 bases, leaving 9 bases between them. Per the germline V gene, CDR1 is ENHRY and CDR2 is SYGVKD. The CDR3 reads CAISDGIYSYNEQFF. CDR3 nucleotide sequence: TGTGCCATCAGTGATGGCATTTACTCCTACAATGAGCAGTTCTTC.

The rearrangement links TRBV7-2 to TRBJ2-3; the D is unclear. CDR3 length: 14 residues. V dropped 5 bases and J dropped 2 bases, with 11 bases sitting between them. Germline CDR1 SGHTA, CDR2 FQGNSA. The CDR3 here is CASSPRTHTDTQYF. The DNA for the CDR3 is TGTGCCAGCAGCCCAAGGACCCACACAGATACGCAGTATTTT.

The chain is built from TRBV12-3 or TRBV12-4 and TRBJ1-6; TRBD1 aligns across 9 bases. After removal of 6 bases from V and 9 bases from J, the junction contained 6 bases not matched to a gene. The CDR3 totals 14 residues. This chain's CDR3 is CASSGTGGGSPLHF. Here the CDR3 DNA reads TGTGCCAGCAGCGGAACAGGGGGCGGTTCACCCCTCCACTTT.

V gene TRBV24-1 combines with J gene TRBJ2-2, with 8 bases aligning to TRBD1. V gave up 9 bases and J gave up 2 bases; unmatched junction bases: 7. Germline-derived CDR1 and CDR2 are KGHDR and SFDVKD. The CDR3 is 15 residues long. The CDR3, as DNA: TGTGCCACCGCCCCGGACAGGGTAAACACCGGGGAGCTGTTTTTT. Its protein product is CATAPDRVNTGELFF.

The chain couples TRBV20-1 to TRBJ2-3; TRBD2 aligns across 13 bases. The V gene end was trimmed by 4 bases and the J gene end by 2 bases; junction bases not matched to a gene: 9. CDR1 and CDR2 from the germline V gene are DFQATT and SNEGSKA (reference sequence). The CDR3 consists of 17 residues. CDR3: CSAKTSGGTIITDTQYF. The DNA of the CDR3 is TGCAGTGCTAAGACTAGCGGGGGGACAATTATCACAGATACGCAGTATTTT.